This T cell receptor (beta chain) was captured by sequencing in a study of blood T cells in healthy people across ages. Study results and limitations: Unsorted PBMC material precluded a definitive naive versus antigen-experienced comparison. Those diversity estimates obtained from one million T cells were thought to be underestimates.

Germline-derived CDR1 and CDR2 are DFQATT and SNEGSKA (reference sequence). V lost 2 bases and J lost 2; bases outside the gene matches: 2. This CDR3 contains 14 residues. On this clonotype itself: Its specificity is not known.

A second roughly 6 to 12 cycle PCR used barcoded and J-beta primers. TCRdb called the 5' RACE reads again in MiXCR, with one record for every CDR3 protein. The sample contains hundreds of thousands of distinct CDR3 sequences, about 32% of which appear only once. Sample: blood. The TCR was taken from an elderly woman in good health. This chain joins TRBV20-1 and TRBJ2-1; 8 bases line up with TRBD2. DNA for the CDR3: TGCAGTGCTAGACTAGCGGGCACCTACAATGAGCAGTTCTTC. Residues: CSARLAGTYNEQFF.